This is a list of T cell receptor beta chains from one sample in a study of beta chain features in type 1 diabetes. The assay was immunoSEQ multiplex PCR, and TCRdb's table has in-frame clones only and misses some. Of under 450,000 clones in the sample, roughly 14% are singletons; the top ten hold about 0.04%. The sample was naive CD4+ T cells from blood. The receptor source for this set is a young man in good health. Both conserved end residues are part of each CDR3. The D gene is left open where the match is weak. Rows may omit the clone size; those that give it use once, few, many or a size class.

>-|few|TRBJ1-1|TRBV18
CASSTVNTEAFF
TGTGCCAGCTCAACGGTGAACACTGAAGCTTTCTTT
>-|many|TRBJ2-5|TRBV4-3
CASSPNVGETQYF
TGCGCCAGCAGCCCCAACGTTGGAGAGACCCAGTACTTC
>-|many|TRBJ2-1|TRBV5-1
CASSLAANPINEQFF
TGCGCCAGCAGCTTGGCGGCCAACCCAATCAATGAGCAGTTCTTC
>-|-|TRBJ2-1|TRBV9
CASSVVPKDHEQFF
TGTGCCAGCAGCGTAGTTCCCAAGGATCATGAGCAGTTCTTC
>-|-|TRBJ2-2|TRBV9
CASSVRENTGELFF
TGTGCCAGCAGCGTAAGGGAAAACACCGGGGAGCTGTTTTTT
>-|-|TRBJ2-3|TRBV30
CAWSPLHGTQYF
TGTGCCTGGAGTCCCCTCCATGGTACGCAGTATTTT
>-|few|TRBJ2-3|TRBV30
CAWTRSDTQYF
TGTGCCTGGACTAGATCAGATACGCAGTATTTT
>-|-|TRBJ2-1|TRBV6-5
CASSGVDEQFF
TGTGCCAGCAGTGGGGTTGATGAGCAGTTCTTC
>-|-|TRBJ1-1|TRBV29-1
CSVKKTGPDTEAFF
TGCAGCGTAAAGAAGACAGGTCCAGACACTGAAGCTTTCTTT
>-|-|TRBJ2-7|TRBV10-3
CAISSVSYEQYF
TGTGCCATCAGCAGCGTATCCTACGAGCAGTACTTC
>-|-|TRBJ1-2|TRBV6-5
CASSYGLGRGYTF
TGTGCCAGCAGTTATGGGCTGGGCCGTGGCTACACCTTC
>-|-|TRBJ2-5|TRBV29-1
CSASASAQETQYF
TGCAGCGCCTCTGCTAGCGCACAAGAGACCCAGTACTTC
>-|-|TRBJ2-1|TRBV15
CATSRDLWGLELYNEQFF
TGTGCCACCAGCAGAGATCTCTGGGGGTTGGAACTCTACAATGAGCAGTTCTTC
>-|few|TRBJ2-4|TRBV6-5
CASSYSRGNGIQYF
TGTGCCAGCAGTTACTCGCGAGGGAATGGCATTCAGTACTTC
>-|-|TRBJ2-5|TRBV19
CASSISGQETQYF
TGTGCCAGTAGTATATCAGGGCAAGAGACCCAGTACTTC